The next 10 T cell receptor beta chains were all read from a single sample in a study of T-cell reconstitution after alpha-beta-depleted transplantation in children. Construction of the TCRbeta library involved unique molecular identifiers. TCRdb fed the PCR reads into MiXCR, producing one record per CDR3 protein. Among about 540,000 distinct CDR3 sequences, about 17% were seen once, and the ten largest hold about 3.1%. The sequenced sample was PBMCs from the stem cell graft donor, obtained from the stem cell graft. These receptors came from a human donor who donated a stem cell graft to a child with acute lymphoblastic leukemia.

The chain employs TRBV5-5 and TRBJ2-5, with D tentatively TRBD2 (5 bases). The CDR3 is made up of 14 amino acids. Trimming cost V 5 bases and J 1 base, with 12 bases left between them. In germline, CDR1 is SGHKS, CDR2 YYEKEE (reference sequence). The CDR3 DNA follows: TGTGCCAGCAGACTCCAACTAGGCCAAGAGACCCAGTACTTC. It encodes CASRLQLGQETQYF.

This clonotype showed up just a few times. The chain recombines TRBV6-1 with TRBJ2-3; a possible D gene is TRBD1 (6 bases). Germline-derived CDR1 and CDR2 are MNHNS and SASEGT. V was cut by 2 bases and J by 1 base, with 16 bases left in between. The CDR3 sequence is 17 residues long. The CDR3 region is CASSELVGGSGTDTQYF. The CDR3 DNA reads TGTGCCAGCAGTGAATTAGTAGGGGGATCCGGCACAGATACGCAGTATTTT.

This clonotype was seen a handful of times. The chain employs TRBV19 and TRBJ2-1; D is perhaps TRBD2 (5 bases). This CDR3 is 19 amino acids long. Trimming cost V 0 bases and J 6 bases, with 24 bases left between them. Germline CDR1 LNHDA, CDR2 SQIVND (reference sequence). CDR3 in DNA: TGTGCCAGTAGTATAGACGAATATGTGGGAGAGAGCCTACCCAATGAGCAGTTCTTC. This translates into CASSIDEYVGESLPNEQFF.

The sample holds a few counts of this clonotype. CDR3 sequence (DNA): TGCAGCGTGGGGTCTAGCGCGGGCCAAGAGACCCAGTACTTC. As protein: CSVGSSAGQETQYF. The chain carries TRBV29-1 and TRBJ2-5; D possibly corresponds to TRBD2 (6 bases). Looked up from germline, CDR1 is SQVTM and CDR2 is ANQGSEA. V lost 6 bases, J lost 1 base, and 15 bases lay in between. The CDR3 contains 14 residues.

This chain joins TRBV18 and TRBJ1-1; D not resolved. Germline CDR1 and CDR2: KGHSH and LQKENI. The CDR3 contains 14 residues. V lost 2 bases and J lost 1, with 8 bases in between. The CDR3 region has the DNA TGTGCCAGCTCACCAATCTTCAAGAACACTGAAGCTTTCTTT. Translated: CASSPIFKNTEAFF.

The sample holds many counts of this clonotype. The rearrangement uses TRBV28 and TRBJ2-1; D gene unclear. The germline CDR1 and CDR2 sequences are MDHEN and SYDVKM. CDR3 length equals 12 residues. V lost 5 bases, J lost 7 bases, and 9 bases lay in between. CDR3 coding DNA: TGTGCCAGCAGTCCAATGAGGAATGAGCAGTTCTTC. This gives the protein CASSPMRNEQFF.

The chain carries TRBV5-1 and TRBJ1-5, with D perhaps TRBD1 (6 bases). With 2 bases removed from V and 1 base from J, the gap between germline ends came to 16 bases. The CDR3 totals 17 residues. Germline V gene data show CDR1 as SGHRS and CDR2 as YFSETQ. CDR3 nucleotides: TGCGCCAGCAGCTTAGATGGGGGCTTTACCAGCAATCAGCCCCAGCATTTT. Its protein product is CASSLDGGFTSNQPQHF.

The chain couples TRBV12-3 or TRBV12-4 to TRBJ2-7; TRBD1 is a possible D gene (6 bases). The CDR3 sequence is 15 residues long. The V end was cut by 5 bases, the J end by 0 bases, with 14 bases between. This CDR3 is CASSPTTGPSYEQYF. DNA for the CDR3: TGTGCCAGCAGTCCAACCACAGGGCCCTCCTACGAGCAGTACTTC.

The J gene is TRBJ2-7, the V gene TRBV5-1, with D possibly called TRBD1 or TRBD2 (6 bases each). The CDR3 has 16 amino acids. V lost 0 bases and J lost 5, with 18 bases in between. Germline V gives CDR1 SGHRS, CDR2 YFSETQ. The CDR3 protein is CASSLGGAGAANEQYF. CDR3 DNA sequence: TGCGCCAGCAGCTTGGGGGGGGCAGGGGCGGCTAACGAGCAGTACTTC.

This clonotype was seen more than once but under ten times. V is TRBV27 and J is TRBJ2-1; 8 bases fit TRBD2. Per germline, CDR1 MNHEY and CDR2 SMNVEV (reference sequence). The CDR3 has 13 amino acids. Trimming took 7 bases from V and 6 from J; bases not matched to a gene: 5. The CDR3 here is CASTPGGVNEQFF. The CDR3 DNA reads as TGTGCCAGCACCCCGGGGGGGGTCAATGAGCAGTTCTTC.